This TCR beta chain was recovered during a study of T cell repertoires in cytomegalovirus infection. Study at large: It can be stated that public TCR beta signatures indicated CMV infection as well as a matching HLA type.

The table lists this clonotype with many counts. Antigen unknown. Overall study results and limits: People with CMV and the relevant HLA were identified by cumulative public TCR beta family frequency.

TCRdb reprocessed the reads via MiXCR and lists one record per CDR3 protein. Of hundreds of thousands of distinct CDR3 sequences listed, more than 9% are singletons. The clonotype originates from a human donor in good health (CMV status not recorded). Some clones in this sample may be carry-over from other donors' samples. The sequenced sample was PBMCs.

This CDR3 is CASSLAGTTSYEQYF. CDR3 nucleotides: TGTGCCAGCAGCTTAGCGGGGACGACCTCCTACGAGCAGTACTTC. The J gene is TRBJ2-7, the V gene TRBV7-2; possibly TRBD1 or TRBD2 for D (5 bases each). Looked up from germline, CDR1 is SGHTA and CDR2 is FQGNSA. The V gene lost 0 bases and the J gene lost 0 bases, with 9 bases spanning the gap. The CDR3 loop spans 15 amino acids.